This T cell receptor (beta chain) stems from a study of T-cell reconstitution after alpha-beta-depleted transplantation in children. This sample's TCRbeta library carried unique molecular identifier barcodes. TCRdb re-called the PCR reads with MiXCR, one entry per CDR3 protein. Here the sample spans approximately 190,000 distinct CDR3 sequences, approximately 8% being singletons. Germline CDR1 is SGHTA and CDR2 is FQGTGA. This CDR3 has 18 residues. V shed 6 bases and J 4 bases; nucleotides not matched to a gene: 16. This clonotype was seen repeatedly, ten times or more. The TCR originated in a male patient aged 2 to 10 who had a stem cell transplant for acute myeloid leukemia, so the T cells may come from the graft donor. Source: PBMCs, mostly from graft donor cells, taken 360 days after TCRalphabeta/CD19-depleted stem cell transplant. This chain joins TRBV7-3 and TRBJ2-1; 9 positions match TRBD2. The CDR3 DNA sequence: TGTGCCAGCAGTCCTGGGCGTAGCGGGAGTATGTGGTACAATGAGCAGTTCTTC. Translated: CASSPGRSGSMWYNEQFF.